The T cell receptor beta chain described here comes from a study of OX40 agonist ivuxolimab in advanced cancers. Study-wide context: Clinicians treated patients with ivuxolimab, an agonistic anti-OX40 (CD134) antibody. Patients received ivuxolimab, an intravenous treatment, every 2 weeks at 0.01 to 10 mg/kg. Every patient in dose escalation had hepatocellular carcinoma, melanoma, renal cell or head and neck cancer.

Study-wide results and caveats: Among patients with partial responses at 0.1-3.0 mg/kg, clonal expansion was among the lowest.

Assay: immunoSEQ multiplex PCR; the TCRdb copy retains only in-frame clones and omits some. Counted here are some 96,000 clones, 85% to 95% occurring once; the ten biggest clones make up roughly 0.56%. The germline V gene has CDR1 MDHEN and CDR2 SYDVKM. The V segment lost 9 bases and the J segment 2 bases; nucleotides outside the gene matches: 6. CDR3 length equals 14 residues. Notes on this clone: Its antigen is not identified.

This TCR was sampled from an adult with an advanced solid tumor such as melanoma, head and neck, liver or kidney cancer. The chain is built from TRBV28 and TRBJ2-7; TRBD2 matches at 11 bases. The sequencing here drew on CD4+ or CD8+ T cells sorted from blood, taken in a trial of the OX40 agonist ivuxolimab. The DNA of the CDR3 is TGTGCCAGTAGCTCTAGCGGGAGGACCTACGAGCAGTACTTC. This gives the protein CASSSSGRTYEQYF.